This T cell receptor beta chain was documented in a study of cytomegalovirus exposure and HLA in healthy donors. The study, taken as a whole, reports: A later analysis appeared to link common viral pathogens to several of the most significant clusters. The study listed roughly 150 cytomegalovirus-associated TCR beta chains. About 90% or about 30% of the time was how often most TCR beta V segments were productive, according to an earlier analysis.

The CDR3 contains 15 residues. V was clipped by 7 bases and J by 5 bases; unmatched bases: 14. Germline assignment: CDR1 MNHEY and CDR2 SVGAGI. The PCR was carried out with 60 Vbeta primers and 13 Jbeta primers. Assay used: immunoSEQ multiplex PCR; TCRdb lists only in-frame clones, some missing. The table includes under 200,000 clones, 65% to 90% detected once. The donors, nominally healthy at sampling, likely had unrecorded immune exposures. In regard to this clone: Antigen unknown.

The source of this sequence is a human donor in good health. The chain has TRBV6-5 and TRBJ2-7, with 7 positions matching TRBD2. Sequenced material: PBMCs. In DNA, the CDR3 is TGTGCCAGCACCCACGGGGGGACCAAGCTCCACGAGCAGTACTTC. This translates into CASTHGGTKLHEQYF.